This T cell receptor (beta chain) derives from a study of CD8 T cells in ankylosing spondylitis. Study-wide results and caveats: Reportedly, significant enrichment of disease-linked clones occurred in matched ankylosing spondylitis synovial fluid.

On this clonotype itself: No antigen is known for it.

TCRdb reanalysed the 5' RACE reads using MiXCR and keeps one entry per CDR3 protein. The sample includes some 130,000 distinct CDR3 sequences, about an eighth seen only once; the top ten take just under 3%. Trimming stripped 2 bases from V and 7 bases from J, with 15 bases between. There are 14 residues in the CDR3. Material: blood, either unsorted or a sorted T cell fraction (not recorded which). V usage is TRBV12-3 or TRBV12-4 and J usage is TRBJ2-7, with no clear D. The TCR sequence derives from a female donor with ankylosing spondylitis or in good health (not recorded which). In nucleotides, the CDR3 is TGTGCCAGCAGTTTACACTCCTCGGTCGATGAGCAGTACTTC. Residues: CASSLHSSVDEQYF.